The 27 T cell receptor beta chains reported below all come from one sample, sequenced in a study of blood T cell repertoires in COVID-19. Profiling relied on immunoSEQ multiplex PCR, and the TCRdb table lists in-frame clones only, not all of them. The sample lists 65,000 to 80,000 clones; over 65% were seen once. Sequencing was done on a sample of peripheral blood. Receptors originate from a human donor in a cohort sampled during active COVID-19.

The gene calls are TRBV24-1 and TRBJ1-2; 10 bases are shared with TRBD1. The V segment lost 4 bases and the J segment 2 bases; nucleotides outside the gene matches: 6. In germline, CDR1 is KGHDR, CDR2 SFDVKD. This CDR3 contains 16 residues. The CDR3 protein is CATSETTGGKNYGYTF. The CDR3 region has the DNA TGTGCCACCAGTGAAACGACAGGGGGCAAAAACTATGGCTACACCTTC.

The genes are TRBV2 and TRBJ2-2; D is possibly TRBD2 (5 bases). V was cut by 4 bases and J by 1 base, with 10 bases left in between. The CDR3 runs 15 residues. Germline-derived CDR1 and CDR2 are SNHLY and FYNNEI. The DNA for the CDR3 is TGTGCCAGCAGTGGCACGGGGATGAACACCGGGGAGCTGTTTTTT. Encoded protein: CASSGTGMNTGELFF.

The chain uses TRBV10-2 and TRBJ2-2; 7 nucleotides agree with TRBD2. Germline V gene sequence: CDR1 WSHSY, CDR2 SAAADI. The V gene end was trimmed by 6 bases and the J gene end by 0 bases; junction bases not matched to a gene: 7. This CDR3 is built from 16 residues. CDR3 in DNA: TGCGCCAGCAGCGTCTTGAGCGGGGCGAACACCGGGGAGCTGTTTTTT. This codes for CASSVLSGANTGELFF.

V and J are TRBV3-1 (or the pseudogene TRBV3-2) and TRBJ2-7, with D hard to call. Germline V lookup: CDR1 LGHDT, CDR2 YNNKEL (reference sequence). The CDR3 loop spans 11 amino acids. Trimming shortened V by 8 bases and J by 2 bases, and 7 bases separated the two germline ends. The CDR3 DNA reads as TGTGCCAGCGGCGAGGCCTACGAGCAGTACTTC. Its translation: CASGEAYEQYF.

The chain links TRBV10-3 to TRBJ2-2, with 7 bases lining up with TRBD1. The CDR3 has 14 residues. V was clipped by 11 bases and J by 3 bases; unmatched bases: 9. Germline V gene lookup returns CDR1 ENHRY and CDR2 SYGVKD. CDR3 residues: CAARDSIHTGELFF. CDR3 DNA: TGTGCCGCCCGGGACAGTATACACACCGGGGAGCTGTTTTTT.

A single count supports this clone. The V and J genes are TRBV10-1 and TRBJ2-5; D unresolved. V was trimmed by 5 bases and J by 1 base, leaving 8 bases between them. The CDR3 length is 13 residues. Germline CDR1 WNHNN, CDR2 SYGVQD (reference sequence). CDR3 loop: CASSRSTQETQYF. The CDR3 region has the DNA TGCGCCAGCAGTCGGAGCACCCAAGAGACCCAGTACTTC.

This chain connects TRBV23-1 to TRBJ2-1; 14 bases map to TRBD2. TRBV23-1 is an ORF, and what it does is uncertain. The V and J ends lost 2 bases and 1 base, in that order; junction bases with no gene match: 4. The length of the CDR3 is 18 residues. CDR3 sequence reads: CASSQRTSGRQSYNEQFF. The DNA for the CDR3 is TGCGCCAGCAGTCAAAGGACTAGCGGGAGGCAGTCCTACAATGAGCAGTTCTTC.

The chain links TRBV5-1 to TRBJ2-2, with 11 bases fitting TRBD1. After removal of 5 bases from V and 5 bases from J, the junction contained 2 bases not matched to a gene. The CDR3 spans 14 residues. CDR1 is SGHRS, CDR2 YFSETQ, per germline. The CDR3 nucleotides are TGCGCCAGCAGAGGGACAGGGGGTACCGGGGAGCTGTTTTTT. Translated, it gives CASRGTGGTGELFF.

Points on this clone: Other DNA sequences in this specimen translate into the identical CDR3. The chain is built from TRBV15 and TRBJ1-5; 9 bases map to TRBD1. V trimming: 9 bases; J trimming: 2 bases; junction bases outside the gene matches: 5. Germline assignment: CDR1 LNHNV and CDR2 YYDKDF (reference sequence). The CDR3 has 14 residues. The CDR3: CATSRDRGNQPQHF. Here the CDR3 DNA reads TGTGCCACTTCCCGGGACAGGGGCAATCAGCCCCAGCATTTT.

This clone appeared many times. J is TRBJ2-7 and V is TRBV3-1 (or the pseudogene TRBV3-2), with D possibly being TRBD2 (6 bases). V was cut by 4 bases and J by 4 bases, with 17 bases left in between. Looked up from germline, CDR1 is LGHDT and CDR2 is YNNKEL (reference sequence). There are 15 residues in the CDR3. Here the CDR3 DNA reads TGTGCCAGCAGCCCTACAAGGGCTAGCGTGTACGAGCAGTACTTC. Protein product: CASSPTRASVYEQYF.

V is TRBV7-8 and J is TRBJ1-1; 10 bases line up with TRBD1. V shed 5 bases, J shed 1 base, and the junction held 7 bases outside the gene matches. CDR1 and CDR2 from the germline V gene are SGHVS and FQNEAQ. This CDR3 has 16 amino acids. The CDR3 DNA is TGTGCCAGCAGCCGAGGGGGACAGGGGAGGAACACTGAAGCTTTCTTT. This encodes CASSRGGQGRNTEAFF.

A few counts support this clone. The chain is built from TRBV5-1 and TRBJ2-7; D is unresolved. Germline CDR1 and CDR2: SGHRS and YFSETQ. V was cut by 0 bases and J by 3 bases, with 7 bases left in between. The CDR3 is 13 amino acids. The CDR3 DNA reads as TGCGCCAGCAGCTTGGGCAGATACTACGAGCAGTACTTC. This gives the protein CASSLGRYYEQYF.

The rearrangement joins TRBV9 to TRBJ1-2, with D unclear. CDR1 and CDR2 (germline): SGDLS, YYNGEE. This CDR3 has 14 amino acids. With 3 bases removed from V and 2 bases from J, the gap between germline ends came to 11 bases. In DNA form, the CDR3 reads TGTGCCAGCAGCGGAGGTGGGGAGAACTATGGCTACACCTTC. Amino acids: CASSGGGENYGYTF.

By share of the sample, this clone is medium-sized. J is TRBJ2-1 and V is TRBV9; D is possibly TRBD2 (6 bases). Trimming took off 4 bases at V and 0 bases at J, with 11 bases between the two ends. The CDR3 consists of 15 residues. Germline CDR1 reads SGDLS; CDR2 reads YYNGEE. CDR3 residues: CASSLAGSSYNEQFF. CDR3 in DNA: TGTGCCAGCAGCCTCGCGGGAAGCTCCTACAATGAGCAGTTCTTC.

The genes are TRBV5-1 and TRBJ2-5, with D perhaps TRBD1 (5 bases). The length of the CDR3 is 14 residues. Trimming removed 2 bases at V and 2 bases at J, with 10 bases between. The germline V gene has CDR1 SGHRS and CDR2 YFSETQ. The CDR3 DNA reads TGCGCCAGCAGCTTTGGGGCAGAACAAGAGACCCAGTACTTC. The encoded protein is CASSFGAEQETQYF.

The rearrangement uses TRBV7-9 and TRBJ2-5, with 11 bases matching TRBD2. The V and J ends lost 5 bases and 0 bases, in that order; junction bases with no gene match: 8. The CDR3 extends over 17 amino acids. The germline V gene encodes CDR1 SEHNR and CDR2 FQNEAQ (reference sequence). Here the CDR3 DNA reads TGTGCCAGCAGCCCAGGGACTAGCGGAACGTACCAAGAGACCCAGTACTTC. Protein: CASSPGTSGTYQETQYF.

The V gene is TRBV5-1, the J gene TRBJ2-1; perhaps TRBD2 as D (5 bases). The V end was cut by 7 bases, the J end by 6 bases, with 14 bases between. Germline V gene sequence: CDR1 SGHRS, CDR2 YFSETQ. The CDR3 is 13 amino acids. The CDR3, as DNA: TGCGCCAGCGCAAACCTCGGGGTCAATGAGCAGTTCTTC. This translates into CASANLGVNEQFF. The full variable domain, rest sourced from reference TRBV5-1 and TRBJ2-1, is KAGVTQTPRYLIKTRGQQVTLSCSPISGHRSVSWYQQTPGQGLQFLFEYFSETQRNKGNFPGRFSGRQFSNSRSEMNVSTLELGDSALYLCASANLGVNEQFFGPGTRLTVL.

This sequence joins TRBV27 and TRBJ1-5; D remains unclear. The ends were cut back, 6 bases at V and 1 base at J, with 22 bases in the middle. Germline assignment: CDR1 MNHEY and CDR2 SMNVEV (reference sequence). The CDR3 runs to 18 residues. The CDR3 bases are TGTGCCAGCAGACACCTTCGGGCGGGTATTGCGAGCAATCAGCCCCAGCATTTT. Its protein product is CASRHLRAGIASNQPQHF.

This chain links TRBV29-1 with TRBJ1-4; 7 bases fit TRBD1. Per germline, CDR1 SQVTM and CDR2 ANQGSEA. V dropped 6 bases and J dropped 5; count of bases not matched to a gene: 6. The CDR3 extends over 13 amino acids. CDR3 coding DNA: TGCAGCGTCGCGGGACAGCAGAATGAAAAACTGTTTTTT. Its translation is CSVAGQQNEKLFF.

The rearrangement links TRBV3-1 (or the pseudogene TRBV3-2) to TRBJ2-5; 9 nucleotides agree with TRBD1. Trimming took 3 bases from V and 4 from J; bases not matched to a gene: 6. CDR1 and CDR2 (germline): LGHDT, YNNKEL (reference sequence). The CDR3 is 15 residues long. In nucleotides, the CDR3 is TGTGCCAGCAGCCACGGGACAGGGATAGGAGAGACCCAGTACTTC. This sequence encodes CASSHGTGIGETQYF.

V and J are TRBV11-2 and TRBJ1-3; D possibly corresponds to TRBD1 (6 bases). Trimming removed 0 bases at V and 0 bases at J, with 15 bases between. The germline V gene has CDR1 SGHAT and CDR2 FQNNGV. The CDR3 runs 18 residues. The CDR3 DNA reads TGTGCCAGCAGCTTAGATCGTACAGGGCGCCACTCTGGAAACACCATATATTTT. Protein product: CASSLDRTGRHSGNTIYF.

V usage is TRBV5-5 and J usage is TRBJ2-7; TRBD2 matches at 8 bases. Germline CDR1 reads SGHKS; CDR2 reads YYEKEE (reference sequence). V trimming: 2 bases; J trimming: 3 bases; junction bases outside the gene matches: 4. This CDR3 comprises 14 residues. The CDR3 reads CASSFPGTSYEQYF. In nucleotides, the CDR3 is TGTGCCAGCAGCTTCCCCGGGACTAGCTACGAGCAGTACTTC.

The gene calls are TRBV10-3 and TRBJ2-7, with 7 bases fitting TRBD2. This CDR3 is 16 amino acids long. The germline V gene has CDR1 ENHRY and CDR2 SYGVKD. The V segment lost 0 bases and the J segment 3 bases; nucleotides outside the gene matches: 8. The CDR3 coding sequence is TGTGCCATCAGTGAGTCGGGGAGCGGGGCCGTCTACGAGCAGTACTTC. Its translation: CAISESGSGAVYEQYF.

The chain uses TRBV5-1 and TRBJ1-2, with a weak D call TRBD1 (5 bases). The germline gives CDR1 SGHRS, CDR2 YFSETQ. The CDR3 length is 14 residues. V was shortened by 2 bases and J by 6 bases, with 14 bases between the two germline ends. This CDR3 is CASSLNQGLDGYTF. Here the CDR3 DNA reads TGCGCCAGCAGCTTAAACCAGGGTCTGGATGGCTACACCTTC.

V gene TRBV15 combines with J gene TRBJ2-7; 9 positions match TRBD2. Germline CDR1 LNHNV, CDR2 YYDKDF (reference sequence). CDR3 length: 14 amino acids. The V and J ends lost 1 base and 6 bases, in that order; junction bases with no gene match: 4. The CDR3 here is CATSRGAGGIEQYF. The CDR3 DNA reads TGTGCCACCAGCAGAGGTGCGGGAGGGATCGAGCAGTACTTC.

The gene calls are TRBV6-1 and TRBJ1-2; no reliable D call. Looked up from germline, CDR1 is MNHNS and CDR2 is SASEGT. The CDR3 covers 13 residues. Trimming removed 1 base from V and 7 bases from J, with 10 bases in between. CDR3 protein: CASSEVMGGGYTF. The CDR3 nucleotides read TGTGCCAGCAGTGAAGTTATGGGAGGTGGCTACACCTTC.

The chain is built from TRBV5-1 and TRBJ2-3; D might be TRBD1 (5 bases). V lost 5 bases and J lost 0, with 10 bases in between. The germline V gene encodes CDR1 SGHRS and CDR2 YFSETQ. CDR3 length equals 14 residues. This CDR3 reads CASRTAYSTDTQYF. Here the CDR3 DNA reads TGCGCCAGCAGGACAGCCTACAGCACAGATACGCAGTATTTT.